The 16 T cell receptor beta chains below were found in one sample sequenced in a study of Graves' ophthalmopathy and Graves' hyperthyroidism. Amplification of the TCR beta CDR3 regions used RNA transcripts (as template). Following a first-round RT-PCR that used HTBI primers, a second-round multiplex PCR was carried out. TCRdb reprocessed the multiplex PCR reads via MiXCR and lists one record per CDR3 protein. The table records hundreds of thousands of distinct CDR3 sequences, approximately 21% of them present only once. The specimen was peripheral blood. The receptors derive from a woman younger than 30 with stable Graves' hyperthyroidism.

This clonotype was counted many times. As DNA, the CDR3 is TGCAGCGTTGAAGGGCGAGTGAACACTGAAGCTTTCTTT. This codes for CSVEGRVNTEAFF. The rearrangement links TRBV29-1 to TRBJ1-1; no clear D. CDR1 and CDR2 from the germline V gene are SQVTM and ANQGSEA. The V gene lost 1 base and the J gene lost 0 bases, with 6 bases spanning the gap. The CDR3 consists of 13 residues.

V and J are TRBV12-3 or TRBV12-4 and TRBJ1-1; D remains unclear. Trimming took 4 bases from V and 0 from J, leaving 12 bases between them. This CDR3 spans 15 amino acids. The CDR3 here is CASSSGGFMNTEAFF. CDR3 DNA: TGTGCCAGCAGTTCAGGCGGCTTTATGAACACTGAAGCTTTCTTT.

This clonotype was detected only once. The chain combines TRBV28 with TRBJ2-5, with 7 bases that match TRBD1. Looked up from germline, CDR1 is MDHEN and CDR2 is SYDVKM. V trimming: 3 bases; J trimming: 5 bases; junction bases outside the gene matches: 12. This CDR3 is 16 amino acids long. Written as DNA, the CDR3 is TGTGCCAGCAGTTTCGGGACAGACCTGATGGGGGAGACCCAGTACTTC. Its translation: CASSFGTDLMGETQYF.

This clonotype was seen repeatedly, ten times or more. V and J are TRBV12-3 or TRBV12-4 and TRBJ2-4; a possible D gene is TRBD1 (6 bases). V was trimmed by 0 bases and J by 13 bases, leaving 13 bases between them. This CDR3 spans 13 amino acids. The CDR3: CASSLAGQNPQYF. CDR3 DNA sequence: TGTGCCAGCAGTTTAGCTGGACAGAACCCGCAGTACTTC.

This clonotype was recorded many times. The chain uses TRBV7-9 and TRBJ1-1; D remains ambiguous. Germline lookup yields CDR1 SEHNR and CDR2 FQNEAQ (reference sequence). V lost 3 bases, J lost 5 bases, and 13 bases lay in between. The CDR3 is 14 residues long. The CDR3 nucleotides read TGTGCCAGCAGCTTTGTCGGTCAAGGGACTGAAGCTTTCTTT. It codes for CASSFVGQGTEAFF.

This clonotype came up many times. The V call is TRBV15, the J call TRBJ2-7; 9 positions match TRBD1. Germline loops: CDR1 LNHNV, CDR2 YYDKDF (reference sequence). This CDR3 contains 14 residues. J was trimmed by 6 bases and V by 3 bases; bases with no gene match: 6. The CDR3 is CATSSRDREPEQYF. CDR3 nucleotide sequence: TGTGCCACCAGCAGCCGGGACAGGGAACCCGAGCAGTACTTC.

This clonotype showed up many times. The chain uses TRBV6-2 or TRBV6-3 and TRBJ2-7, with TRBD2 matching 9 bases. CDR3 length: 15 amino acids. The trim removed 2 bases at V and 1 base at J, leaving 3 bases unmatched. Looked up from germline, CDR1 is MNHEY and CDR2 is SVGEGT. The CDR3 reads CASSYLSGGSYEQYF. In DNA, the CDR3 is TGTGCCAGCAGTTACCTGAGCGGGGGGTCCTACGAGCAGTACTTC.

This sequence joins TRBV6-1 and TRBJ1-6; TRBD1 might be the D (5 bases). CDR1 and CDR2 (germline): MNHNS, SASEGT. CDR3 size: 14 residues. With 4 bases removed from V and 10 bases from J, the gap between germline ends came to 14 bases. CDR3 residues: CASSVVQGESPLHF. The CDR3 nucleotides are TGTGCCAGCAGTGTAGTCCAGGGAGAATCACCCCTCCACTTT.

This clonotype was observed at least ten times. The chain has TRBV20-1 and TRBJ2-2, with D hard to call. V dropped 5 bases and J dropped 3 bases, with 19 bases sitting between them. In germline, CDR1 is DFQATT, CDR2 SNEGSKA (reference sequence). The CDR3 totals 16 residues. This chain's CDR3 is CSAYPGRRAYTGELFF. The CDR3 nucleotides read TGCAGTGCTTATCCGGGCCGAAGGGCGTACACCGGGGAGCTGTTTTTT.

The chain uses TRBV10-3 and TRBJ1-1; TRBD1 aligns across 8 bases. The junction had 12 bases not matched to a gene; V was cut back by 10 bases and J by 5 bases. CDR3 length equals 14 residues. Germline CDR1 and CDR2: ENHRY and SYGVKD. In nucleotides, the CDR3 is TGTGCCAGCGTCCCGGGACAGGATTGGACTGAAGCTTTCTTT. Protein product: CASVPGQDWTEAFF.

In nucleotides, the CDR3 is TGTGCCAGCAGTTTAATAGGGGAGACTGAAGCTTTCTTT. This translates into CASSLIGETEAFF. This chain joins TRBV12-3 or TRBV12-4 and TRBJ1-1, with D possibly TRBD1 on 5 matching bases. This CDR3 has 13 residues. V gave up 2 bases and J gave up 5 bases, with 9 bases separating them.

This clonotype has a count of ten or more. The V and J genes are TRBV7-8 and TRBJ2-2; the match to TRBD2 covers 12 bases. V shed 6 bases and J 4 bases; nucleotides not matched to a gene: 6. The CDR3 has 16 amino acids. Germline V lookup: CDR1 SGHVS, CDR2 FQNEAQ. CDR3 nucleotides: TGTGCCAGCAGACCGACTAGCGGGAGAGGCACCGGGGAGCTGTTTTTT. Its translation is CASRPTSGRGTGELFF.

This clonotype was counted a few times. The chain uses TRBV20-1 and TRBJ2-7; D is unresolved. V gave up 3 bases and J gave up 0 bases, with 12 bases separating them. Germline CDR1 DFQATT, CDR2 SNEGSKA (reference sequence). The CDR3 spans 14 residues. The CDR3 is CSARMVPLSYEQYF. CDR3 DNA sequence: TGCAGTGCTAGGATGGTTCCCCTCTCCTACGAGCAGTACTTC.

There are many counts of this clonotype. The chain couples TRBV10-3 to TRBJ2-7; 8 bases map to TRBD2. V gave up 3 bases and J gave up 0 bases; unmatched junction bases: 13. The CDR3 totals 18 residues. From germline, CDR1 is ENHRY and CDR2 SYGVKD. The CDR3 sequence is CAISDDRLVAGLSYEQYF. In DNA form, the CDR3 reads TGTGCCATCAGTGATGACAGGTTGGTAGCGGGACTCTCCTACGAGCAGTACTTC.

On this clonotype itself: Germline is not matched at one junction end, which may reflect a read error. This chain links TRBV11-2 with TRBJ2-2; TRBD1 or TRBD2 may be the D gene (5 bases each). Germline V gene lookup returns CDR1 SGHAT and CDR2 FQNNGV. The CDR3 contains 15 residues. In DNA form, the CDR3 reads TGTGCCGGCAGCAAGTCCGGGACCAACACCGGGGAGCTGTTTTTT. Translated: CAGSKSGTNTGELFF. The full variable domain, in which reference TRBV11-2 and TRBJ2-2 provide the parts outside the CDR3, is EAGVAQSPRYKIIEKRQSVAFWCNPISGHATLYWYQQILGQGPKLLIQFQNNGVVDDSQLPKDRFSAERLKGVDSTLKIQPAKLEDSAVYLCAGSKSGTNTGELFFGEGSRLTVL.

This clonotype was recorded at least ten times. This sequence joins TRBV20-1 and TRBJ1-2; no clear D gene. V lost 5 bases to trimming and J lost 4 bases, with 17 bases between them. The germline V gene has CDR1 DFQATT and CDR2 SNEGSKA (reference sequence). The CDR3 loop spans 14 amino acids. CDR3 nucleotides: TGCAGTGCTCCAACTATGGGCATCCGCTATGGCTACACCTTC. Amino acids: CSAPTMGIRYGYTF.